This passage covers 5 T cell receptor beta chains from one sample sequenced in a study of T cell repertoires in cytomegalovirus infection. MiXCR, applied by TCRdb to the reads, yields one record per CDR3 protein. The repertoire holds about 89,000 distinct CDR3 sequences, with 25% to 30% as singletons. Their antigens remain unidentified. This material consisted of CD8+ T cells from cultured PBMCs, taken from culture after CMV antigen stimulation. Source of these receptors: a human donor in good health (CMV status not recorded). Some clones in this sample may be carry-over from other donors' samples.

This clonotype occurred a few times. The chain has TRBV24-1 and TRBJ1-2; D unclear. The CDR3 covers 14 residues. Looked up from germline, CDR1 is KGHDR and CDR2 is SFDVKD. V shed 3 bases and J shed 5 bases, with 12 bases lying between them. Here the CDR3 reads CATSDTETFYGYTF. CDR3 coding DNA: TGTGCCACCAGTGATACTGAGACGTTTTATGGCTACACCTTC.

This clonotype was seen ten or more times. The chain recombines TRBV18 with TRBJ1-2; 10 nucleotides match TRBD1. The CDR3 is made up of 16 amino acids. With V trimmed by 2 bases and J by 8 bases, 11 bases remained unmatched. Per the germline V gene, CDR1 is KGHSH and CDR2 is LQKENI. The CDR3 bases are TGTGCCAGCTCACCAAATCGAGGACAGGGGGTCGGGGGCTACACCTTC. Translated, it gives CASSPNRGQGVGGYTF.

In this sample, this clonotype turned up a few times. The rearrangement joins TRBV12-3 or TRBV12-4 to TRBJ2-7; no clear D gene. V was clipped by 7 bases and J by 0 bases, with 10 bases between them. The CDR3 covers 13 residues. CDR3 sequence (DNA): TGTGCCAGCACCCCCGGGTTCTCCTACGAGCAGTACTTC. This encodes CASTPGFSYEQYF.

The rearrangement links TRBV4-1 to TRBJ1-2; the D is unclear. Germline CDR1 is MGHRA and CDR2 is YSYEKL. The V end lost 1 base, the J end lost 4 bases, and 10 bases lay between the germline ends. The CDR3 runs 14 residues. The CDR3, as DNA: TGCGCCAGCAGCCAAGGGGAGGCGAGCTATGGCTACACCTTC. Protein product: CASSQGEASYGYTF.

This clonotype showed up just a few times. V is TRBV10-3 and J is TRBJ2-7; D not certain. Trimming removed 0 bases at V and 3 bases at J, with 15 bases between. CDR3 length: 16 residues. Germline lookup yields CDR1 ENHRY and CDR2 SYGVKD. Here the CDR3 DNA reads TGTGCCATCAGTGAGTCGCACATCCGCGACAACTACGAGCAGTACTTC. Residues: CAISESHIRDNYEQYF.